This T cell receptor (beta chain) was captured in a study of blood T cell repertoires in COVID-19. The assay was immunoSEQ multiplex PCR, and TCRdb's table has in-frame clones only and misses some. The data contain a few hundred thousand clones, approximately 80% of them singletons. CDR3 length: 13 amino acids. Per the germline V gene, CDR1 is KGHSH and CDR2 is LQKENI. Trimming cost V 4 bases and J 6 bases; bases outside gene matches: 0. The receptor was isolated from a woman aged 40 to 49 who had recovered from COVID-19. The chain employs TRBV18 and TRBJ2-1; 10 bases are shared with TRBD1. Sequencing was done on a sample of peripheral blood. The CDR3 sequence is CASSRDRGNEQFF. The CDR3 coding sequence is TGTGCCAGCTCACGGGACAGGGGCAATGAGCAGTTCTTC.